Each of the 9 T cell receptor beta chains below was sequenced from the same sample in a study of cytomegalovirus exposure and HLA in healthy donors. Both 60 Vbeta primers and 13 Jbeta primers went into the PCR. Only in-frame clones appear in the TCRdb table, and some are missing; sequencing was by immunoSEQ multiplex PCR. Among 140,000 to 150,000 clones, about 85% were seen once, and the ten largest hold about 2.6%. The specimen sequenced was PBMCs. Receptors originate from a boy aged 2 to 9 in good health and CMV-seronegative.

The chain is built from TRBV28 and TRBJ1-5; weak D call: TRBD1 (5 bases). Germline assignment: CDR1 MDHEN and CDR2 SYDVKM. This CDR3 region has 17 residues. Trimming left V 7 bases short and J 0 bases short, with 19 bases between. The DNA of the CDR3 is TGTGCCAGCACGAGACTCACGGGGGACCTTAGCAATCAGCCCCAGCATTTT. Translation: CASTRLTGDLSNQPQHF.

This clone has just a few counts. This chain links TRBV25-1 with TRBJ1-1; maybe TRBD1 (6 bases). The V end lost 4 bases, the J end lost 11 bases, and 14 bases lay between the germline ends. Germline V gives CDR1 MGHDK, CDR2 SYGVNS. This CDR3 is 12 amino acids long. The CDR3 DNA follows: TGTGCCAGCAGTGCCGCAGGGGTAGCGGCTTTCTTT. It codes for CASSAAGVAAFF.

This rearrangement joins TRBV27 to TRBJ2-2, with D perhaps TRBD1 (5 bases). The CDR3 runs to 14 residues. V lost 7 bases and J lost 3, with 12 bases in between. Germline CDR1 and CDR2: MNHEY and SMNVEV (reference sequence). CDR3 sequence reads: CASTGSVDTGELFF. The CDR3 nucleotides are TGTGCCAGCACAGGGTCTGTTGACACCGGGGAGCTGTTTTTT.

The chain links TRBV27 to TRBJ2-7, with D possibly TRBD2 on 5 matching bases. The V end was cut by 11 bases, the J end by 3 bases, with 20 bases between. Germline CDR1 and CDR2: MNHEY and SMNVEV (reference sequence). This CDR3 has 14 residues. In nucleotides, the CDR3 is TGTGCCTGCGGAGGAATGGGGAGAGGCTACGAGCAGTACTTC. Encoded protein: CACGGMGRGYEQYF.

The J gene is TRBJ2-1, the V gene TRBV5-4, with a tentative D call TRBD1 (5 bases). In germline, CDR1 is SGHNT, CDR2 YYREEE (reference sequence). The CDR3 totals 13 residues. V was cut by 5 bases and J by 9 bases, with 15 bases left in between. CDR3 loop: CASSPPQGGEQFF. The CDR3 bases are TGTGCCAGCAGTCCCCCCCAGGGTGGTGAGCAGTTCTTC.

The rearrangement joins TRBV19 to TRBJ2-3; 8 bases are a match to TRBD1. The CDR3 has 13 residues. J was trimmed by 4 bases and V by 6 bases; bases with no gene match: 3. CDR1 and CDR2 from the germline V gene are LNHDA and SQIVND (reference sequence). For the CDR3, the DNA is TGTGCCAGTAGGGTACAGGGGGCAGATACGCAGTATTTT. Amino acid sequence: CASRVQGADTQYF.

The CDR3 region is CASSAHQDWGLSSYNEQFF. CDR3 DNA: TGTGCCAGCAGCGCGCATCAGGATTGGGGGCTGAGCTCCTACAATGAGCAGTTCTTC. The chain employs TRBV9 and TRBJ2-1; possibly TRBD1 for D (6 bases). V was clipped by 3 bases and J by 0 bases, with 22 bases between them. Germline CDR1 reads SGDLS; CDR2 reads YYNGEE. The CDR3 is 19 amino acids.

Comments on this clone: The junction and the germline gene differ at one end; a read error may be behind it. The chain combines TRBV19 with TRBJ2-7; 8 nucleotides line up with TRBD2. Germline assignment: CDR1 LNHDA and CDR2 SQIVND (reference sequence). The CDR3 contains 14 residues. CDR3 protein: CASRIAGSSYEQYF. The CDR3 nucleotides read TGTGCCAGTAGGATAGCGGGGAGCTCCTACGAGCAGTACTTC.

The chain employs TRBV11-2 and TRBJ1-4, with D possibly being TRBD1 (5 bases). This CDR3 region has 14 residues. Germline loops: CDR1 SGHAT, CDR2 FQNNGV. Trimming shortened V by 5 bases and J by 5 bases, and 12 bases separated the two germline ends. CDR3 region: CASSPRQINEKLFF. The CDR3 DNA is TGTGCCAGCAGCCCCCGACAGATAAATGAAAAACTGTTTTTT.